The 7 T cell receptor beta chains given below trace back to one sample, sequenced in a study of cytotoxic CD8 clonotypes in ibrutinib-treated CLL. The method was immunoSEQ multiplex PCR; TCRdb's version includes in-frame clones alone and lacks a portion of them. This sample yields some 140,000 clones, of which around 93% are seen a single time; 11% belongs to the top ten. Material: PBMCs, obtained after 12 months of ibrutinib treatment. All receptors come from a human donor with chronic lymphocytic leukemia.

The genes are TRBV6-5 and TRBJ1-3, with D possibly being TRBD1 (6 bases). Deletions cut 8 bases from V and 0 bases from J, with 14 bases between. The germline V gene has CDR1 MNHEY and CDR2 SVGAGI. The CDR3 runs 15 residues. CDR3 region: CASGWGGVSGNTIYF. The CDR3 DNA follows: TGTGCCAGCGGGTGGGGGGGCGTCTCTGGAAACACCATATATTTT.

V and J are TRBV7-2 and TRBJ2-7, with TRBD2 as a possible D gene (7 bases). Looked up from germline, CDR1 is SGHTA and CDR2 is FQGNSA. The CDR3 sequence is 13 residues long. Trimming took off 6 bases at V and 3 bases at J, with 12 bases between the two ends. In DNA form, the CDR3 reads TGTGCCAGCAGGGGAGGGGGGTACTACGAGCAGTACTTC. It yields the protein CASRGGGYYEQYF.

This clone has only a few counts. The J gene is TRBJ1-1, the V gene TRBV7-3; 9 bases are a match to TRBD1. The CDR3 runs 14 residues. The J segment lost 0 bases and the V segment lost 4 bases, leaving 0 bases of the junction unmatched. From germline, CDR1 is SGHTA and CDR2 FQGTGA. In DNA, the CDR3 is TGTGCCAGCAGCTGGACAGGGGTGAACACTGAAGCTTTCTTT. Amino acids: CASSWTGVNTEAFF.

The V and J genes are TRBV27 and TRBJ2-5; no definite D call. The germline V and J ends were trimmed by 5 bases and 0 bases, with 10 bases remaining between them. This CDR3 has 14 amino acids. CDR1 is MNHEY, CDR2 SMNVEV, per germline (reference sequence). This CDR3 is CASSATWYQETQYF. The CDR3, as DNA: TGTGCCAGCAGTGCTACCTGGTACCAAGAGACCCAGTACTTC.

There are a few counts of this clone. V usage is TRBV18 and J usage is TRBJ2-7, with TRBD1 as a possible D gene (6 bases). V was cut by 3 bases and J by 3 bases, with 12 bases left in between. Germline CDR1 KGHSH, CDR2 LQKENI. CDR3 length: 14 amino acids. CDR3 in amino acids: CASSPGRQDYEQYF. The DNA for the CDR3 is TGTGCCAGCTCACCGGGAAGACAGGACTACGAGCAGTACTTC.

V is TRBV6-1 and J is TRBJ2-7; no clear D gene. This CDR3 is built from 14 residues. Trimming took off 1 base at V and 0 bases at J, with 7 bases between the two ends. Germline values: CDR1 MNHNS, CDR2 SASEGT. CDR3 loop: CASSEGPGSYEQYF. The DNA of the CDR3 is TGTGCCAGCAGTGAAGGACCAGGCTCCTACGAGCAGTACTTC.

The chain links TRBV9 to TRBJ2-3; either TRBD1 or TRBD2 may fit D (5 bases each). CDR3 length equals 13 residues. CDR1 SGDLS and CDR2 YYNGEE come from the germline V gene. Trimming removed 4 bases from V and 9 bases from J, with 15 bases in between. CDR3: CASSPTLGETQYF. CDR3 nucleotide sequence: TGTGCCAGCAGCCCGACGTTGGGGGAAACGCAGTATTTT.